A selection of T cell receptor beta chains follows, all from one sample in a study of blood T cell repertoires in COVID-19. The method was immunoSEQ multiplex PCR; TCRdb's version includes in-frame clones alone and lacks a portion of them. This table has 150,000 to 200,000 clones, roughly 86% appearing once. The sample comprised peripheral blood. The receptors here all came from a woman aged 25 to 39 with active or convalescent COVID-19. CDR3s leave out the opening cysteine and the closing phenylalanine or tryptophan. The order of the fields is D gene, J gene, V gene, clone size, CDR3 protein. D genes are given only for firm matches. Size is stated for part of the rows, as once, few or many counts, or as a class when the clone is expanded.

>TRBD2|TRBJ2-1|TRBV11-3|-
ASSLGLAGSNEQF
>-|TRBJ1-2|TRBV5-5|-
ASRGGSGYT
>-|TRBJ2-5|TRBV5-6|few
ASSPLGVRGTQY
>TRBD1|TRBJ2-2|TRBV11-2|few
ASSFGTGHTGELF
>-|TRBJ2-7|TRBV21-1|-
ASSKETSGPYEQY
>-|TRBJ2-2|TRBV27|-
ASSLYESPTGELF
>-|TRBJ1-2|TRBV7-9|-
ASSLGSRGYT
>-|TRBJ2-5|TRBV10-2|once
ASRQYLQSGGGTQY
>TRBD1|TRBJ1-5|TRBV19|once
ASSITDRGRSQPQH
>-|TRBJ1-4|TRBV29-1|-
SVGRGTLGEKLF
>TRBD2|TRBJ2-3|TRBV3-1/TRBV3-2|-
ASRGTSGRMTDTQY
>TRBD1|TRBJ1-1|TRBV28|-
ASSLVPGQAYEAF
>TRBD1|TRBJ1-6|TRBV5-1|-
ASKLGQGNNSPLH
>TRBD1|TRBJ2-6|TRBV5-4|-
ASSLNQGASNVLT
>-|TRBJ2-7|TRBV18|-
ASSPPGGGRSYEQY
>-|TRBJ1-2|TRBV6-1|-
ASSEDYSYGYT
>-|TRBJ2-2|TRBV19|-
ASNHRGGTGELF
>-|TRBJ1-2|TRBV4-1|-
ASSQPPGGSGYT
>TRBD2|TRBJ2-1|TRBV3-1/TRBV3-2|-
ASSQDPGLAGGHRNNEQF
>-|TRBJ1-1|TRBV2|-
ASTAGENTEAF
>TRBD2|TRBJ2-3|TRBV7-8|-
ASSSPAGGPDTQY
>TRBD2|TRBJ2-1|TRBV9|-
ASSVSGSSYNEQF
>-|TRBJ1-2|TRBV19|once
ASIQGLDGYT
>-|TRBJ1-2|TRBV7-2|-
ASRVQGFGYT
>TRBD1|TRBJ1-1|TRBV19|few
ASSRGTGGFEAF
>TRBD1|TRBJ1-1|TRBV9|-
ASSSHGTGWNTEAF
>TRBD1|TRBJ1-6|TRBV7-2|once
ASVDDRGWGGNSPLH
>-|TRBJ2-3|TRBV30|-
AWTSRGRTDTQY
>TRBD1|TRBJ1-6|TRBV27|-
ASTTGTANSPLH
>-|TRBJ2-4|TRBV21-1|-
ASSKNRGYQNIQY
>TRBD2|TRBJ2-1|TRBV27|-
ASSVTSGGAWEQF
>-|TRBJ2-7|TRBV5-1|-
ASSYTSGSNEQY
>-|TRBJ2-2|TRBV5-1|-
ASSASGGRNTGELF
>TRBD2|TRBJ2-3|TRBV6-4|-
ASSEQRGSTDTQY
>TRBD1|TRBJ1-2|TRBV7-9|-
ASSQTLGQEGYT
>TRBD1|TRBJ1-4|TRBV28|-
ASGQGNEKLF
>TRBD1|TRBJ1-1|TRBV29-1|-
SVRQGLATEAF
>-|TRBJ2-7|TRBV5-4|once
ASSLDGSYEQY
>TRBD1|TRBJ2-5|TRBV6-5|-
ASSRQGKETQY
>-|TRBJ2-1|TRBV29-1|-
SGASSSASSYNEQF
>-|TRBJ2-3|TRBV20-1|-
SSSTGDTQY
>-|TRBJ2-7|TRBV28|once
ASSLETGVLYEQY
>-|TRBJ2-7|TRBV11-3|-
ASSLGANSYEQY
>TRBD1|TRBJ1-3|TRBV5-4|-
ASSSANRGPGNTIY
>-|TRBJ1-5|TRBV11-2|-
ASSSQAGSNQPQH
>TRBD2|TRBJ2-1|TRBV7-6|-
ASSQSGGIPNEQF
>-|TRBJ1-1|TRBV6-5|-
ASSYSGQYNTEAF
>-|TRBJ1-4|TRBV2|-
ASSELGRGTNEKLF
>TRBD2|TRBJ2-5|TRBV19|once
ASSSPGLAESPYQETQY
>-|TRBJ2-7|TRBV15|once
ATSRASGRLYEQY
>TRBD2|TRBJ2-5|TRBV7-2|-
ASSLGAGGPVETQY